Listed here are 25 T cell receptor beta chains from one sample, sequenced in a study of T cells after posttransplantation cyclophosphamide. Busulfan-fludarabine conditioning, marrow transplant, and cyclophosphamide on days +3 and +4 were administered. Clones were read by immunoSEQ multiplex PCR, and TCRdb kept only the in-frame ones, dropping some. The repertoire yields about 1,900 clones, none seen only once; the top ten contain approximately 22%. This sample comprised PBMCs, obtained 86 days after allogeneic stem cell transplant with posttransplant cyclophosphamide. Receptors were obtained from a female patient aged 60 to 70 who received an allogeneic stem cell transplant from a related donor and was CMV-positive. The graft donor may have contributed some T cells.

This clone was counted many times. The genes are TRBV5-4 and TRBJ2-5, with D perhaps matching TRBD2 (7 bases). V was pared by 0 bases and J by 2 bases, with 17 bases between. The CDR3 sequence is 17 residues long. Germline loops: CDR1 SGHNT, CDR2 YYREEE (reference sequence). CDR3 sequence: CASSLGVGGHRQETQYF. DNA of the CDR3: TGTGCCAGCAGCTTGGGGGTCGGGGGGCATAGGCAAGAGACCCAGTACTTC.

This clone was seen repeatedly, ten times or more. The chain is built from TRBV6-1 and TRBJ2-5; D is ambiguous. With 8 bases removed from V and 4 bases from J, the gap between germline ends came to 11 bases. CDR1 and CDR2 (germline): MNHNS, SASEGT. There are 12 residues in the CDR3. In DNA, the CDR3 is TGTGCCAGCGGTGGCTCAGGAGAGACCCAGTACTTC. Protein product: CASGGSGETQYF.

Within the sample, this clone is medium-sized. The J gene is TRBJ2-4, the V gene TRBV19; TRBD2 matches 12 bases. Germline CDR1 reads LNHDA; CDR2 reads SQIVND (reference sequence). The CDR3 sequence is 19 residues long. V shed 0 bases, J shed 0 bases, and the junction held 6 bases outside the gene matches. CDR3 region: CASSIDLLGLAGAKNIQYF. The CDR3 DNA reads TGTGCCAGTAGTATAGATCTATTGGGACTAGCGGGAGCCAAAAACATTCAGTACTTC.

This clone is termed medium-sized. The chain joins TRBV10-3 to TRBJ2-7; possibly TRBD2 for D (6 bases). The germline V gene encodes CDR1 ENHRY and CDR2 SYGVKD. The V gene lost 7 bases and the J gene lost 5 bases, with 21 bases spanning the gap. This CDR3 is built from 15 residues. The CDR3 is CAITPGDRRDHEQYF. In DNA, the CDR3 is TGTGCCATCACCCCGGGGGATAGAAGGGACCACGAGCAGTACTTC.

At least ten counts were recorded for this clone. This chain connects TRBV5-1 to TRBJ2-3; TRBD2 agrees at 7 bases. The trim removed 0 bases at V and 0 bases at J, leaving 10 bases unmatched. Germline V gene data show CDR1 as SGHRS and CDR2 as YFSETQ. The CDR3 runs to 18 residues. In nucleotides, the CDR3 is TGCGCCAGCAGCTTGGCGGGGGGTAGGGCCGGTAGCACAGATACGCAGTATTTT. This translates into CASSLAGGRAGSTDTQYF.

This clone has at least ten counts. The chain carries TRBV11-3 and TRBJ2-1; TRBD2 aligns across 8 bases. CDR1 is SGHNT and CDR2 is YENEEA in the germline V gene. V was pared by 4 bases and J by 7 bases, with 9 bases of the junction left unmatched. The length of the CDR3 is 15 residues. Here the CDR3 reads CASSSGGGQRNEQFF. CDR3 in DNA: TGTGCCAGCAGCTCCGGGGGGGGTCAGAGAAATGAGCAGTTCTTC.

This clone was counted ten times or more. The gene calls are TRBV2 and TRBJ2-3; 8 bases are a match to TRBD2. The CDR3 has 14 amino acids. V shed 4 bases and J 8 bases; nucleotides not matched to a gene: 8. Germline loops: CDR1 SNHLY, CDR2 FYNNEI. CDR3 sequence reads: CASSVYVAGSTQYF. CDR3 DNA sequence: TGTGCCAGCAGTGTGTACGTAGCGGGATCTACGCAGTATTTT.

This clone is medium-sized. The rearrangement joins TRBV4-2 to TRBJ2-3; 7 bases are shared with TRBD2. The CDR3 covers 12 residues. Trimming took 4 bases from V and 14 from J; bases not matched to a gene: 9. The germline V gene encodes CDR1 LGHNA and CDR2 YNFKEQ. CDR3 region: CASSPGGRFRYF. Written as DNA, the CDR3 is TGTGCCAGCAGCCCCGGCGGGAGATTCAGGTATTTT.

This clone was counted many times. V and J are TRBV11-2 and TRBJ2-7; possibly TRBD1 for D (5 bases). This CDR3 region has 14 residues. V dropped 3 bases and J dropped 2 bases, with 11 bases sitting between them. Germline V gene data show CDR1 as SGHAT and CDR2 as FQNNGV. The CDR3 sequence is CASSLGRVPYEQYF. The CDR3 DNA reads TGTGCCAGCAGCTTGGGCAGGGTCCCCTACGAGCAGTACTTC.

The sample holds many counts of this clone. The rearrangement uses TRBV6-1 and TRBJ2-7; 16 nucleotides match TRBD2. This CDR3 is 19 amino acids long. With V trimmed by 1 base and J by 7 bases, 13 bases remained unmatched. Looked up from germline, CDR1 is MNHNS and CDR2 is SASEGT. CDR3 residues: CASSEGAAGLAGGPGEQYF. CDR3 nucleotides: TGTGCCAGCAGTGAAGGCGCAGCGGGACTAGCGGGGGGGCCGGGGGAGCAGTACTTC.

This clone has a count of ten or more. The chain recombines TRBV18 with TRBJ1-2; 8 positions agree with TRBD1. Germline V gives CDR1 KGHSH, CDR2 LQKENI. V shed 3 bases and J 6 bases; nucleotides not matched to a gene: 6. The CDR3 totals 14 residues. The CDR3 protein is CASSPELQGDGYTF. The CDR3, as DNA: TGTGCCAGCTCACCCGAATTACAGGGGGATGGCTACACCTTC.

By share, this clone counts as medium-sized. This sequence joins TRBV19 and TRBJ1-5; TRBD1 matches at 9 bases. CDR3 length: 16 amino acids. V trimming: 4 bases; J trimming: 3 bases; junction bases outside the gene matches: 7. Looked up from germline, CDR1 is LNHDA and CDR2 is SQIVND (reference sequence). CDR3 DNA sequence: TGTGCCAGTAGTAGAGCGCGGGACAGGGACAATCAGCCCCAGCATTTT. Amino acid sequence: CASSRARDRDNQPQHF.

This clone was counted at least ten times. The V gene is TRBV11-3, the J gene TRBJ2-3; 7 bases fit TRBD1. The germline V gene encodes CDR1 SGHNT and CDR2 YENEEA. V was pared by 5 bases and J by 9 bases, with 5 bases of the junction left unmatched. CDR3 length: 12 amino acids. CDR3 DNA: TGTGCCAGCAGCCTACAGGGGAGCACGCAGTATTTT. Translation: CASSLQGSTQYF. Complete variable domain (other parts from reference TRBV11-3 and TRBJ2-3): EAGVVQSPRYKIIEKKQPVAFWCNPISGHNTLYWYLQNLGQGPELLIRYENEEAVDDSQLPKDRFSAERLKGVDSTLKIQPAELGDSAVYLCASSLQGSTQYFGPGTRLTVL.

This clone is medium-sized within its sample. The genes are TRBV14 and TRBJ1-2; TRBD1 might be the D (6 bases). Trimming stripped 0 bases from V and 8 bases from J, with 16 bases between. CDR3 length: 15 residues. Germline-derived CDR1 and CDR2 are SGHDN and FVKESK. The CDR3 coding sequence is TGTGCCAGCAGCCAAGATGTGGGATCCAGGGGAGGCTACACCTTC. Translated, it gives CASSQDVGSRGGYTF.

This clone was counted many times. This rearrangement joins TRBV7-8 to TRBJ2-2, with a weak D call TRBD1 (5 bases). This CDR3 is 13 amino acids long. V was clipped by 0 bases and J by 9 bases, with 8 bases between them. Germline CDR1 SGHVS, CDR2 FQNEAQ. The CDR3 region is CASSLAQGRELFF. CDR3 bases: TGTGCCAGCAGCTTAGCCCAGGGCAGGGAGCTGTTTTTT.

At least ten counts were recorded for this clone. V and J are TRBV5-4 and TRBJ2-3; D uncertain. There are 14 residues in the CDR3. Trimming removed 0 bases from V and 6 bases from J, with 11 bases in between. CDR1 is SGHNT, CDR2 YYREEE, per germline (reference sequence). The CDR3 DNA reads TGTGCCAGCAGCTTGGATCTAGTATCCGATACGCAGTATTTT. This gives the protein CASSLDLVSDTQYF. The full variable domain, rest sourced from reference TRBV5-4 and TRBJ2-3, is ETGVTQSPTHLIKTRGQQVTLRCSSQSGHNTVSWYQQALGQGPQFIFQYYREEENGRGNFPPRFSGLQFPNYSSELNVNALELDDSALYLCASSLDLVSDTQYFGPGTRLTVL.

This clone was counted at least ten times. The J gene is TRBJ1-1, the V gene TRBV6-1, with D possibly matching TRBD1 (6 bases). CDR3 length equals 17 residues. CDR1 and CDR2 from the germline V gene are MNHNS and SASEGT. V lost 2 bases and J lost 1, with 17 bases in between. For the CDR3, the DNA is TGTGCCAGCAGTGAATTGTGGGAATTGGGGGCGAACACTGAAGCTTTCTTT. The encoded protein is CASSELWELGANTEAFF.

The sample holds many counts of this clone. V gene TRBV2 combines with J gene TRBJ2-5, with TRBD1 matching over 7 bases. The CDR3 runs to 16 residues. Germline CDR1 SNHLY, CDR2 FYNNEI. The V and J ends lost 7 bases and 2 bases, in that order; junction bases with no gene match: 13. The CDR3 nucleotides read TGTGCCAGCATCCCTAGGTGGGGGACAGTACAAGAGACCCAGTACTTC. The encoded protein is CASIPRWGTVQETQYF.

This clone is deemed medium-sized. This rearrangement joins TRBV7-9 to TRBJ2-1; perhaps TRBD2 as D (6 bases). Trimming took 2 bases from V and 3 from J, leaving 14 bases between them. The CDR3 covers 16 residues. Germline V gene data show CDR1 as SEHNR and CDR2 as FQNEAQ (reference sequence). DNA of the CDR3: TGTGCCAGCAGCTTAATCGTCGGAGGGCACTACAATGAGCAGTTCTTC. Translating gives CASSLIVGGHYNEQFF.

In its sample, this clone ranks as medium-sized (0.01 to 0.1%). The J gene is TRBJ2-7, the V gene TRBV7-2; 10 bases match TRBD2. Germline CDR1 SGHTA, CDR2 FQGNSA. J gave up 7 bases and V 6 bases, and 12 bases lay outside the gene matches. This CDR3 is 15 amino acids long. CDR3 sequence reads: CASREKAGGSGEQYF. DNA for the CDR3: TGTGCCAGCAGGGAGAAAGCGGGAGGGTCGGGGGAGCAGTACTTC.

This clone is medium-sized (0.01 to 0.1%) by share. The chain's CDR3 is CASSVDPGVSYEQYF. CDR3 nucleotides: TGTGCCAGCAGCGTAGATCCAGGGGTGTCCTACGAGCAGTACTTC. The J gene is TRBJ2-7, the V gene TRBV9, with D maybe TRBD1 (6 bases). This CDR3 region has 15 residues. CDR1 is SGDLS and CDR2 is YYNGEE in the germline V gene. V was clipped by 0 bases and J by 1 base, with 11 bases between them.

This clone is medium-sized within its sample. The chain employs TRBV6-6 and TRBJ1-2; D might be TRBD1 (6 bases). CDR1 is MNHNY, CDR2 SVGAGI, per germline (reference sequence). The CDR3 has 13 residues. Trimming took 6 bases from V and 3 from J, leaving 11 bases between them. This CDR3 reads CASSLAGDYGYTF. DNA of the CDR3: TGTGCCAGCAGCCTAGCAGGGGACTATGGCTACACCTTC.

The rearrangement links TRBV28 to TRBJ1-2; D might be TRBD1 (5 bases). This CDR3 has 14 residues. Germline values: CDR1 MDHEN, CDR2 SYDVKM. With 9 bases removed from V and 4 bases from J, the gap between germline ends came to 18 bases. Here the CDR3 reads CASTMNRPPYGYTF. The CDR3 DNA reads TGTGCCAGTACAATGAACAGGCCCCCCTATGGCTACACCTTC.

This clone is medium-sized. The chain recombines TRBV19 with TRBJ2-7; 7 bases line up with TRBD1. This CDR3 is 15 amino acids long. Germline V gives CDR1 LNHDA, CDR2 SQIVND (reference sequence). V was pared by 6 bases and J by 2 bases, with 10 bases of the junction left unmatched. In nucleotides, the CDR3 is TGTGCCAGTAGAACCTGGGACAGCTCTACCTACGAGCAGTACTTC. Translated: CASRTWDSSTYEQYF.

The sample holds many counts of this clone. This rearrangement joins TRBV19 to TRBJ1-2; no definite D call. The CDR3 totals 13 residues. Trimming cost V 7 bases and J 0 bases, with 9 bases left between them. The V gene's germline CDR1 is LNHDA and CDR2 SQIVND (reference sequence). The CDR3 here is CASMPPANYGYTF. The CDR3 region has the DNA TGTGCCAGTATGCCCCCGGCTAACTATGGCTACACCTTC.